The sequence of this T cell receptor (beta chain) was determined in a study of identical twins. This clonotype was observed at least ten times. Its target is not known. CDR3 length: 14 residues. The V and J ends lost 3 bases and 5 bases, in that order; junction bases with no gene match: 4. Germline V gives CDR1 SGHRS, CDR2 YFSETQ. Study-wide results and limits: Low generation probability was overrepresented in out-of-frame alpha sequences shared by twins. Fewer insertions marked abundant cord blood beta clonotypes; young adult naive trended weakly, memory not at all.

TCRdb reprocessed the 5' RACE reads via MiXCR and lists one record per CDR3 protein. The sample lists nearly 650,000 distinct CDR3 sequences, under 8.5% occurring once. The same data also went into a second study, on yellow fever vaccine responses in identical twins.

The clonotype was recovered from a young woman in good health. This chain uses TRBV5-1 with TRBJ2-1, with 8 bases lining up with TRBD1. Sequenced input: PBMCs. CDR3 amino acids: CASSYGQGNNEQFF. The CDR3 nucleotides read TGCGCCAGCAGCTATGGACAGGGCAACAATGAGCAGTTCTTC.